This note documents a single T cell receptor beta chain sequence. The sample is drawn from a study of T cells in Graves' hyperthyroidism and ophthalmopathy. It was RNA transcripts that yielded the amplified TCR beta CDR3 regions. HTBI primers were employed in a first-round RT-PCR of the TCR CDR3. TCRdb reprocessed the multiplex PCR reads with MiXCR, giving one entry per CDR3 protein. The sample holds more than 500,000 distinct CDR3 sequences, around 15% seen once. This clonotype was sampled from a woman in her 40s with Graves' hyperthyroidism. What was sequenced was blood.

Here the CDR3 DNA reads TGTGCCAGCAGCCCCCAGATGGGGCCTGGGAGCACCGGGGAGCTGTTTTTT. Translated: CASSPQMGPGSTGELFF. The chain is built from TRBV7-3 and TRBJ2-2; D may match TRBD1 or TRBD2 (5 bases each). In germline, CDR1 is SGHTA, CDR2 FQGTGA. Trimming pared 5 bases from V and 4 bases from J, leaving 20 bases between. The CDR3 is 17 residues long.